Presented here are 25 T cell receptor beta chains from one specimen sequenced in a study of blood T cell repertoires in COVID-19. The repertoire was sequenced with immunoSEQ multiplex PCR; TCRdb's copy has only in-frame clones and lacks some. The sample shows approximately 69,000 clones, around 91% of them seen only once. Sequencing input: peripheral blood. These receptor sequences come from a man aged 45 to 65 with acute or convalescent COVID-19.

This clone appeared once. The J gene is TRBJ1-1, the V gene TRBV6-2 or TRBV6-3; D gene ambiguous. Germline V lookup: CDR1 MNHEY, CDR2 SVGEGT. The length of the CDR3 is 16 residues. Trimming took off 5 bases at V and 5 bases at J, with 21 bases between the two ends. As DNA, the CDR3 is TGTGCCAGCAGTGCCCCCCCCGGCTGGCGAGGTACTGAAGCTTTCTTT. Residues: CASSAPPGWRGTEAFF.

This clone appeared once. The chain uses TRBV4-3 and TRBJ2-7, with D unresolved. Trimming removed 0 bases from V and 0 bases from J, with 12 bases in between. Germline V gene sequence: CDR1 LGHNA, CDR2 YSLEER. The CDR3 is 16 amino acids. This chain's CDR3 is CASSQDTDPRSYEQYF. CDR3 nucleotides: TGCGCCAGCAGCCAAGATACAGACCCTCGCTCCTACGAGCAGTACTTC.

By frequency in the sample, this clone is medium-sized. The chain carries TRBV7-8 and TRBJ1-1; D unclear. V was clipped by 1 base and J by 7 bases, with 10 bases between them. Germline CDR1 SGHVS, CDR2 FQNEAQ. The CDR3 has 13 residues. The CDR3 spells CASSLVRGYEAFF. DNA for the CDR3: TGTGCCAGCAGCTTAGTACGGGGTTATGAAGCTTTCTTT.

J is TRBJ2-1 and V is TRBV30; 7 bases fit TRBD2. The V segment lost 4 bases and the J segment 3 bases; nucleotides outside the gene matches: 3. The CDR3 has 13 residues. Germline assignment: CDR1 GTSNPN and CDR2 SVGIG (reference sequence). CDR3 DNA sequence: TGTGCCTGGAAGCGGGAAGACTACAATGAGCAGTTCTTC. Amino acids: CAWKREDYNEQFF.

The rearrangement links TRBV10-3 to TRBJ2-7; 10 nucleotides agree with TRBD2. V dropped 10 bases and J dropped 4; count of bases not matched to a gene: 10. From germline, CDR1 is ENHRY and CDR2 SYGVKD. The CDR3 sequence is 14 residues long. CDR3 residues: CATVAGTSVYEQYF. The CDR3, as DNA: TGTGCCACCGTTGCCGGGACTAGCGTGTACGAGCAGTACTTC.

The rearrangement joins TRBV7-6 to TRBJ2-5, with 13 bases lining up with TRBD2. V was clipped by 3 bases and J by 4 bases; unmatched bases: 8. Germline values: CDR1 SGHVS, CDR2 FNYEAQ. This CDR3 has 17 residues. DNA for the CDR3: TGTGCCAGCAGCTTCCGAGGACTAGCGGGAGTCCCAGAGACCCAGTACTTC. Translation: CASSFRGLAGVPETQYF.

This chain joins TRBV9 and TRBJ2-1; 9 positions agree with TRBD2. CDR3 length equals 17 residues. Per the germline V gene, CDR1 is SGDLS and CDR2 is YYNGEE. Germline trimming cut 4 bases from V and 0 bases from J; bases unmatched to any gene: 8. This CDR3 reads CASSPHSSGSSYNEQFF. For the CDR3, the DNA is TGTGCCAGCAGCCCCCACAGTAGCGGGAGCTCCTACAATGAGCAGTTCTTC.

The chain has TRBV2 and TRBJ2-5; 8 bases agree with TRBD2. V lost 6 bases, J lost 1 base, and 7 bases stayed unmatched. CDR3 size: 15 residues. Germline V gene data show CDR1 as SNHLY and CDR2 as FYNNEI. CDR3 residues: CASSALGGGQETQYF. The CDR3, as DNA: TGTGCCAGCAGCGCCCTCGGGGGGGGCCAAGAGACCCAGTACTTC. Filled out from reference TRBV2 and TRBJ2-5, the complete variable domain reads EPEVTQTPSHQVTQMGQEVILRCVPISNHLYFYWYRQILGQKVEFLVSFYNNEISEKSEIFDDQFSVERPDGSNFTLKIRSTKLEDSAMYFCASSALGGGQETQYFGPGTRLLVL.

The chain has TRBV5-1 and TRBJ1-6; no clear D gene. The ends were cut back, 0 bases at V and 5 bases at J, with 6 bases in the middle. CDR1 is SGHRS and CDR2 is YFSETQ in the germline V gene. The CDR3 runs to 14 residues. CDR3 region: CASSLGGNNSPLHF. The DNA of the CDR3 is TGCGCCAGCAGCTTGGGCGGAAATAATTCACCCCTCCACTTT.

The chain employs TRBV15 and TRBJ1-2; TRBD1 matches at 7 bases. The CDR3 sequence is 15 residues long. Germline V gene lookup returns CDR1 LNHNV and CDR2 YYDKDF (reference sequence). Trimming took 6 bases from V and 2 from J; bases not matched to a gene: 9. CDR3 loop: CATRPLTGKNYGYTF. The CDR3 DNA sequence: TGTGCCACCAGGCCTCTGACAGGGAAGAACTATGGCTACACCTTC.

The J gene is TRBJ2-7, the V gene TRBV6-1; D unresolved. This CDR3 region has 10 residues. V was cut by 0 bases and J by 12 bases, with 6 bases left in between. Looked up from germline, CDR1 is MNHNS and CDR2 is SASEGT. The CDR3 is CASSEALPYF. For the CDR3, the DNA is TGTGCCAGCAGTGAAGCCCTCCCGTACTTC.

CDR3 sequence (DNA): TGTGCCAGCAAGGGGGCAGGACAGAACACTGAAGCTTTCTTT. Protein: CASKGAGQNTEAFF. This rearrangement joins TRBV6-5 to TRBJ1-1, with 7 bases aligning to TRBD1. Germline CDR1 reads MNHEY; CDR2 reads SVGAGI. The CDR3 is made up of 14 amino acids. V dropped 7 bases and J dropped 1; count of bases not matched to a gene: 6.

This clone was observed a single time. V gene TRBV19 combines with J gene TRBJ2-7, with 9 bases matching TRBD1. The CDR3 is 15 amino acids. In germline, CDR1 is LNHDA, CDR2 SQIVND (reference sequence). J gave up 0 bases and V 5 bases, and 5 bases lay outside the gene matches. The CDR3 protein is CASSDRTGASYEQYF. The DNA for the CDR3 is TGTGCCAGTAGTGACCGGACAGGGGCCTCCTACGAGCAGTACTTC.

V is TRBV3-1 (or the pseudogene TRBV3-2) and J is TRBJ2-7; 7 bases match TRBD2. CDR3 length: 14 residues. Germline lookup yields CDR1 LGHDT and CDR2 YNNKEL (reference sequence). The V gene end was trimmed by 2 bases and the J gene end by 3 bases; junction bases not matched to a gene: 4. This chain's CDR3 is CASSQRLADYEQYF. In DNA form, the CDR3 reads TGTGCCAGCAGCCAACGGCTAGCGGACTACGAGCAGTACTTC.

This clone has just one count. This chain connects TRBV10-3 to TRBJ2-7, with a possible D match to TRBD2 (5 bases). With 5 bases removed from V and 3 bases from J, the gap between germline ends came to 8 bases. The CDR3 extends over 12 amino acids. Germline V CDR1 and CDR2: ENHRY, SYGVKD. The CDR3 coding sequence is TGTGCCATCAGTCCAGAGGGCTACGAGCAGTACTTC. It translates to CAISPEGYEQYF.

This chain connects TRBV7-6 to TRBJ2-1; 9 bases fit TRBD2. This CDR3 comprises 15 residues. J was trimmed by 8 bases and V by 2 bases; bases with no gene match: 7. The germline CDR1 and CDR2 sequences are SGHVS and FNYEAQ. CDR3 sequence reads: CASSLPAGGLDEQFF. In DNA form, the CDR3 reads TGTGCCAGCAGCTTACCAGCGGGAGGTCTGGATGAGCAGTTCTTC. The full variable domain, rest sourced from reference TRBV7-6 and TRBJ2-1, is GAGVSQSPRYKVTKRGQDVALRCDPISGHVSLYWYRQALGQGPEFLTYFNYEAQQDKSGLPNDRFSAERPEGSISTLTIQRTEQRDSAMYRCASSLPAGGLDEQFFGPGTRLTVL.

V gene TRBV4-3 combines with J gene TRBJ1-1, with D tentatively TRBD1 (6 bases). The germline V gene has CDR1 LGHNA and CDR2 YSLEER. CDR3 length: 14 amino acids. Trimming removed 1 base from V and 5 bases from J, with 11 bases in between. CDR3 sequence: CASSQGTEKTEAFF. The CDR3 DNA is TGCGCCAGCAGCCAAGGGACAGAGAAAACTGAAGCTTTCTTT.

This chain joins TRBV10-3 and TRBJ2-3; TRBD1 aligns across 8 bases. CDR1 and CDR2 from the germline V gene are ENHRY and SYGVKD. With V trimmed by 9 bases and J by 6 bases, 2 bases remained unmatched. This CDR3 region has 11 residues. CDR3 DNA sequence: TGTGCCATAAGGACAGGGGATACGCAGTATTTT. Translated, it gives CAIRTGDTQYF.

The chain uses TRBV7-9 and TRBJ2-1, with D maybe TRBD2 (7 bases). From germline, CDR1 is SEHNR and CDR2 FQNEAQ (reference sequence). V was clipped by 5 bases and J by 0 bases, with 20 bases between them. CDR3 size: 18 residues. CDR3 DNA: TGTGCCAGCAGCCCGGGGGCTAGCGGTAAAAGCTCCTACAATGAGCAGTTCTTC. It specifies CASSPGASGKSSYNEQFF.

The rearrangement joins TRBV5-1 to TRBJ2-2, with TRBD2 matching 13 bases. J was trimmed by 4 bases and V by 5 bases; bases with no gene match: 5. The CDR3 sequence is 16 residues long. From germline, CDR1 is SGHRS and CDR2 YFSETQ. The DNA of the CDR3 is TGCGCCAGCAGTTCCGGGACTAGCGGGATCACCGGGGAGCTGTTTTTT. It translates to CASSSGTSGITGELFF.

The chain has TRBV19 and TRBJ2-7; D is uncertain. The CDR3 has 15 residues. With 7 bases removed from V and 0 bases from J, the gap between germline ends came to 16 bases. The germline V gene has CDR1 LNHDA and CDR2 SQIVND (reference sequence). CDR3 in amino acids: CASTFIDSYSYEQYF. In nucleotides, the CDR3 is TGTGCCAGTACCTTCATCGACTCTTACTCCTACGAGCAGTACTTC.

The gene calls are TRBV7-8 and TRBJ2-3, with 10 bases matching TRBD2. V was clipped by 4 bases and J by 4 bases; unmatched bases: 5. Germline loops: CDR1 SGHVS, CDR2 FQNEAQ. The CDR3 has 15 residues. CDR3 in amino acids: CASSSSGGAADTQYF. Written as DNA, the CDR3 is TGTGCCAGCAGCTCGAGCGGGGGGGCGGCAGATACGCAGTATTTT.

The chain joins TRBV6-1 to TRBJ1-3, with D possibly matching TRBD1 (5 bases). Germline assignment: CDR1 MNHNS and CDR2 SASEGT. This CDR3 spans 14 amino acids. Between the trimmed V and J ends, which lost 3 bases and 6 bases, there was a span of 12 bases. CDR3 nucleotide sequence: TGTGCCAGCAGTGATTCAGGGTTGGAAAACACCATATATTTT. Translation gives CASSDSGLENTIYF.

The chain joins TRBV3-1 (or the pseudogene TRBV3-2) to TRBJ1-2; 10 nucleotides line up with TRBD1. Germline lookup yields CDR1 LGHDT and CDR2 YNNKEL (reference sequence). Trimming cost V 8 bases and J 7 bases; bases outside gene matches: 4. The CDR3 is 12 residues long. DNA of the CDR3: TGTGCCAGCCAAGACAGGGGGCCTGGCTACACCTTC. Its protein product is CASQDRGPGYTF.

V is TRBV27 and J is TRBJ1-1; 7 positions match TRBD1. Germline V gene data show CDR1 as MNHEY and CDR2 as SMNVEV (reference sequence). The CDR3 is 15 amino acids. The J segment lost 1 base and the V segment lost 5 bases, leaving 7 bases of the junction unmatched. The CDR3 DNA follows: TGTGCCAGCAGTCCACTGGACAGGAGGAACACTGAAGCTTTCTTT. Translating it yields CASSPLDRRNTEAFF.